These T cell receptor beta chains were read from a single sample in a study of PD-1 blockade in classical Hodgkin lymphoma. Produced via immunoSEQ multiplex PCR; TCRdb's table is partial and in-frame only. The table includes some 19,000 clones, roughly four fifths detected once. Sample: CD4+ T cells from blood, taken before the fourth cycle of nivolumab. These receptors all stem from a human donor with classical Hodgkin lymphoma. The CDR3 runs from the conserved cysteine through the conserved F or W. Each record gives: J gene, V gene, D gene, clone size, CDR3 DNA, CDR3 protein. A D gene is named only where the DNA matches it firmly. Rows give clone size only sometimes, using once, few, many, or a class for an expanded clone.

j_gene: TRBJ2-7; v_gene: TRBV11-3; d_gene: -; abundance: -; CDR3nt: TGTGCCAGCAGCTTACAAGGCGGAATTGCCTACGAGCAGTACTTC; CDR3aa: CASSLQGGIAYEQYF
j_gene: TRBJ2-3; v_gene: TRBV5-4; d_gene: TRBD2; abundance: -; CDR3nt: TGTGCCAGCAGCTTCCTTGAGGGAGGGAAAGATACGCAGTATTTT; CDR3aa: CASSFLEGGKDTQYF
j_gene: TRBJ1-3; v_gene: TRBV7-9; d_gene: -; abundance: -; CDR3nt: TGTGCCAGCAGCTTCACGAAGAAGCAGGGTCGCGGAAACACCATATATTTT; CDR3aa: CASSFTKKQGRGNTIYF
j_gene: TRBJ2-3; v_gene: TRBV5-4; d_gene: -; abundance: -; CDR3nt: TGTGCCAGCAGCTTCGAGCACACAGATACGCAGTATTTT; CDR3aa: CASSFEHTDTQYF
j_gene: TRBJ1-5; v_gene: TRBV9; d_gene: -; abundance: once; CDR3nt: TGTGCCAGCTCTAGGCAATTTAGCAATCAGCCCCAGCATTTT; CDR3aa: CASSRQFSNQPQHF
j_gene: TRBJ2-1; v_gene: TRBV7-2; d_gene: TRBD2; abundance: -; CDR3nt: TGTGCCAGCAGCCGACTAGCGGGGGCGTCCAATGAGCAGTTCTTC; CDR3aa: CASSRLAGASNEQFF
j_gene: TRBJ2-1; v_gene: TRBV18; d_gene: -; abundance: -; CDR3nt: TGTGCCAGCTCAATACAGGGTAATGAGCAGTTCTTC; CDR3aa: CASSIQGNEQFF
j_gene: TRBJ1-6; v_gene: TRBV2; d_gene: -; abundance: -; CDR3nt: TGTGCCAGCAGTGAGCCCAGGGGTGGCAATTCACCCCTCCACTTT; CDR3aa: CASSEPRGGNSPLHF
j_gene: TRBJ1-4; v_gene: TRBV9; d_gene: -; abundance: -; CDR3nt: TGTGCCAGCAGCGTAACTGGGGGGCCAGGTGAAAAACTGTTTTTT; CDR3aa: CASSVTGGPGEKLFF
j_gene: TRBJ2-5; v_gene: TRBV6-5; d_gene: -; abundance: few; CDR3nt: TGTGCCAGCAGTTACTATTCCAGCGGGGAGACCCAGTACTTC; CDR3aa: CASSYYSSGETQYF
j_gene: TRBJ2-4; v_gene: TRBV12-2; d_gene: -; abundance: -; CDR3nt: TGTGCAAGTCGCCTAGGGACAGGCCCCAAAAACATTCAGTACTTC; CDR3aa: CASRLGTGPKNIQYF
j_gene: TRBJ2-1; v_gene: TRBV30; d_gene: -; abundance: -; CDR3nt: TGTGCCTGGAGTGGCCGCCGTTACAATGAGCAGTTCTTC; CDR3aa: CAWSGRRYNEQFF
j_gene: TRBJ2-2; v_gene: TRBV10-3; d_gene: -; abundance: once; CDR3nt: TGTGCCATCAGTTTCAGTCTTCCCGGGGAGCTGTTTTTT; CDR3aa: CAISFSLPGELFF
j_gene: TRBJ2-7; v_gene: TRBV30; d_gene: -; abundance: -; CDR3nt: TGTGCCTGGACTCCCCCGGGACTTCCTACCTACGAGCAGTACTTC; CDR3aa: CAWTPPGLPTYEQYF
j_gene: TRBJ2-6; v_gene: TRBV6-5; d_gene: -; abundance: few; CDR3nt: TGTGCCAGCAGCCGTTTGGGTGGGGCCAACGTCCTGACTTTC; CDR3aa: CASSRLGGANVLTF
j_gene: TRBJ1-6; v_gene: TRBV28; d_gene: -; abundance: -; CDR3nt: TGTGCCAGCAGTTTAATTGTATCCTATAATTCACCCCTCCACTTT; CDR3aa: CASSLIVSYNSPLHF
j_gene: TRBJ1-2; v_gene: TRBV27; d_gene: -; abundance: -; CDR3nt: TGTGCCAGCAGTTTACGGGACACTAACTATGGCTACACCTTC; CDR3aa: CASSLRDTNYGYTF
j_gene: TRBJ1-1; v_gene: TRBV28; d_gene: TRBD1; abundance: -; CDR3nt: TGTGCCAGCAGCTATACGGGACAGGGATCCGAAGCTTTCTTT; CDR3aa: CASSYTGQGSEAFF
j_gene: TRBJ1-2; v_gene: TRBV11-2; d_gene: -; abundance: -; CDR3nt: TGTGCCAGCAGCCCCTCCTTCGAGGGGGGCTATGGCTACACCTTC; CDR3aa: CASSPSFEGGYGYTF
j_gene: TRBJ2-5; v_gene: TRBV4-1; d_gene: TRBD1; abundance: -; CDR3nt: TGCGCCAGCAGCCAAGCACAGGGGCGGGAGACCCAGTACTTC; CDR3aa: CASSQAQGRETQYF
j_gene: TRBJ2-3; v_gene: TRBV6-5; d_gene: -; abundance: -; CDR3nt: TGTGCCAGCACCGAGGCTTTCACAGATACGCAGTATTTT; CDR3aa: CASTEAFTDTQYF
j_gene: TRBJ1-2; v_gene: TRBV6-1; d_gene: TRBD1; abundance: once; CDR3nt: TGTGCCAGCAGTGAACCTGGGACAGGGGCTTACTATGGCTACACCTTC; CDR3aa: CASSEPGTGAYYGYTF
j_gene: TRBJ2-1; v_gene: TRBV9; d_gene: TRBD2; abundance: -; CDR3nt: TGTGCCAGCAGCGCCGGGACTAGGGAGCAGTTCTTC; CDR3aa: CASSAGTREQFF
j_gene: TRBJ1-5; v_gene: TRBV9; d_gene: -; abundance: -; CDR3nt: TGTGCCATCTTGGGGGAGAGACTACGCTATAGCAATCAGCCCCAGCATTTT; CDR3aa: CAILGERLRYSNQPQHF
j_gene: TRBJ2-3; v_gene: TRBV18; d_gene: -; abundance: -; CDR3nt: TGTGCCAGCTCACCCTACTGGATCCTCGGGGACACAGATACGCAGTATTTT; CDR3aa: CASSPYWILGDTDTQYF
j_gene: TRBJ2-1; v_gene: TRBV7-9; d_gene: -; abundance: -; CDR3nt: TGTGCCAGCAGCTTAGACATGTCAAGACCCCCCACCTACAATGAGCAGTTCTTC; CDR3aa: CASSLDMSRPPTYNEQFF
j_gene: TRBJ1-6; v_gene: TRBV7-9; d_gene: -; abundance: few; CDR3nt: TGTGCCAGCAGCACCCGTGGGGGGATAAATTCACCCCTCCACTTT; CDR3aa: CASSTRGGINSPLHF
j_gene: TRBJ2-4; v_gene: TRBV29-1; d_gene: TRBD2; abundance: -; CDR3nt: TGCAGCGTTGAAGGGGGGGGTGGGAAGAAAAACATTCAGTACTTC; CDR3aa: CSVEGGGGKKNIQYF
j_gene: TRBJ1-1; v_gene: TRBV19; d_gene: -; abundance: -; CDR3nt: TGTGCCAGTAGTATAGTAGGGTCGGACACTGAAGCTTTCTTT; CDR3aa: CASSIVGSDTEAFF
j_gene: TRBJ2-7; v_gene: TRBV9; d_gene: TRBD1; abundance: -; CDR3nt: TGTGCCAGCAGCCCAGGACAGGGGGCCTACGAGCAGTACTTC; CDR3aa: CASSPGQGAYEQYF
j_gene: TRBJ1-3; v_gene: TRBV6-5; d_gene: TRBD1; abundance: -; CDR3nt: TGTGCCAGCAGTTTACAGGGGAAGGGAAACACCATATATTTT; CDR3aa: CASSLQGKGNTIYF
j_gene: TRBJ1-6; v_gene: TRBV12-5; d_gene: -; abundance: -; CDR3nt: TGTGCTAGTGGTTTGCCCGGGAATAATTCACCCCTCCACTTT; CDR3aa: CASGLPGNNSPLHF
j_gene: TRBJ2-1; v_gene: TRBV19; d_gene: -; abundance: -; CDR3nt: TGTGCCAGTAGTATTCCGAGCGACAGCCCTTACTACAATGAGCAGTTCTTC; CDR3aa: CASSIPSDSPYYNEQFF
j_gene: TRBJ1-4; v_gene: TRBV15; d_gene: -; abundance: -; CDR3nt: TGTGCCACCAGCCGTGACCCCTCGTACAGGGATGAAAAACTGTTTTTT; CDR3aa: CATSRDPSYRDEKLFF
j_gene: TRBJ2-2; v_gene: TRBV6-6; d_gene: -; abundance: -; CDR3nt: TGTGCCAGCAGTTACTCGACAGGACGCACCGGGGAGCTGTTTTTT; CDR3aa: CASSYSTGRTGELFF
j_gene: TRBJ1-1; v_gene: TRBV19; d_gene: TRBD1; abundance: -; CDR3nt: TGTGCCAGTAGTAAGGGACAGGGGCGCCGAACTGAAGCTTTCTTT; CDR3aa: CASSKGQGRRTEAFF